This T cell receptor (beta chain) was observed in a study of cytomegalovirus exposure and HLA in healthy donors. Study-level findings and limits: Prior analysis indicated that the majority of TCR beta V segments exhibited productivity approximately 87% or approximately 30% of the time.

A note on this clone: Its specificity is not known.

In the PCR, 60 Vbeta and 13 Jbeta primers were used. TCRdb's copy holds only in-frame clones and misses some; the assay was immunoSEQ multiplex PCR. The repertoire has around 160,000 clones, roughly four fifths of them found once; the top ten carry 1%. This CDR3 has 13 residues. Germline V gene lookup returns CDR1 GTSNPN and CDR2 SVGIG (reference sequence). V was cut by 0 bases and J by 4 bases, with 9 bases left in between. The V call is TRBV30, the J call TRBJ2-5; no clear D. This receptor was identified in a woman between 40 and 55 years old in good health and CMV-seronegative. Specimen: PBMCs. CDR3 loop: CAWSVGGTETQYF. DNA for the CDR3: TGTGCCTGGAGTGTCGGCGGTACAGAGACCCAGTACTTC.